This TCR beta chain comes out of a study of T cell changes during pregnancy in multiple sclerosis. This clone has a handful of counts. The CDR3 is 15 residues long. Trimming shortened V by 7 bases and J by 5 bases, and 15 bases separated the two germline ends. The germline V gene has CDR1 WSHSY and CDR2 SAAADI. Assay used: immunoSEQ multiplex PCR; TCRdb lists only in-frame clones, some missing. The sample has approximately 30,000 clones, 88% seen once. This chain connects TRBV10-2 to TRBJ1-6; D is perhaps TRBD1 (5 bases). The sample was CD8+ T cells from peripheral blood mononuclear cells, taken in the second trimester of pregnancy. The clonotype originates from a female donor with multiple sclerosis, enrolled in a pregnancy study. Here the CDR3 DNA reads TGCGCCAGCACTCCAGCGGGAGGGGATAATTCACCCCTCCACTTT. It codes for CASTPAGGDNSPLHF.